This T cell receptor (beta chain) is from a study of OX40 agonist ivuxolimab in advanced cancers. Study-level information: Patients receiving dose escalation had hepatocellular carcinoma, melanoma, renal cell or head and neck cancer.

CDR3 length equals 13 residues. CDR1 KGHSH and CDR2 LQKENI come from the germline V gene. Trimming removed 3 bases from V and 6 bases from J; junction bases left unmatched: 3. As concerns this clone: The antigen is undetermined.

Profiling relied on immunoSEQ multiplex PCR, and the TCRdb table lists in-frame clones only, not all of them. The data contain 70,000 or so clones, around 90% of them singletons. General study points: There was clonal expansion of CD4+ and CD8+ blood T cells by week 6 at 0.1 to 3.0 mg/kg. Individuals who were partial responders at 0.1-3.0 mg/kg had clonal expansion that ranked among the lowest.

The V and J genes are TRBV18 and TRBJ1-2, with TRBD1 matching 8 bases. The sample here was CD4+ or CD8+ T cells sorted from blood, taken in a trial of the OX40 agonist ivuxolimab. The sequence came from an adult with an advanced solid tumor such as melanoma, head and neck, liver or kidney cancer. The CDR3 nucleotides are TGTGCCAGCTCACCCGACAGGGGACATGGCTACACCTTC. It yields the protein CASSPDRGHGYTF. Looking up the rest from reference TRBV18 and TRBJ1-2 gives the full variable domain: NAGVMQNPRHLVRRRGQEARLRCSPMKGHSHVYWYRQLPEEGLKFMVYLQKENIIDESGMPKERFSAEFPKEGPSILRIQQVVRGDSAAYFCASSPDRGHGYTFGSGTRLTVV.